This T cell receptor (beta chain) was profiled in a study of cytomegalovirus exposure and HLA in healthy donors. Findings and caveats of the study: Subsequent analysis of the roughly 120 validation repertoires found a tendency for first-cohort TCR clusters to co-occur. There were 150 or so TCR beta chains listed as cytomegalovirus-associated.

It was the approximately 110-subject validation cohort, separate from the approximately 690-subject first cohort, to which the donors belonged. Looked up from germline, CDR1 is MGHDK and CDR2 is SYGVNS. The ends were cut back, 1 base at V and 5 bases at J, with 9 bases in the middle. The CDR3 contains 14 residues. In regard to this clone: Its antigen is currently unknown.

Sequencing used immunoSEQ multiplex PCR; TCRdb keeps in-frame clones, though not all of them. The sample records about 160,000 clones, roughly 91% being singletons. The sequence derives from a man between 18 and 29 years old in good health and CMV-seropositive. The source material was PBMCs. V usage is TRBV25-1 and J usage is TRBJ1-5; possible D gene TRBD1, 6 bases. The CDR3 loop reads CASSEWGGHQPQHF. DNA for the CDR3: TGTGCCAGCAGTGAATGGGGGGGCCATCAGCCCCAGCATTTT.